This paragraph covers one T cell receptor beta chain sequence. This receptor's antigen is unknown. Base qualities are not recorded, but no much larger clone differs from it by a single base. The entry originates in a study of T cell repertoires in cytomegalovirus infection (dated by TCRdb to between 2018 and 2021). Study-wide context: The peptide stimulations were aimed at well-studied HLA-B-restricted epitopes as well as recently identified HLA-C-restricted CMV epitopes, whose presentation resists viral immunomodulation. The HLA type of each donor mattered for the analysis, because public TCR beta signatures pointed to carriage of CMV infection along with the matching HLA type.

Sequencing used an Illumina HiSeq 1500. The public reads were run again by TCRdb, first through fastp at Q25 and then through MiXCR, and only productive beta chains were kept. One record per CDR3 amino acid sequence lists the most common genes and DNA. The sample contains about a million distinct CDR3 sequences, around 32% of them found a single time. The top ten hold over 10% of the sample. CDR1 is given as MGHRA and CDR2 as YSYEKL, both from the germline V gene. Clipping removes 3 bases from V and 0 bases from J, with 5 as the unmatched junction base count. From cysteine to phenylalanine, the CDR3 is 15 amino acids long. Only the CDR3 DNA is retained, 45 bases long and in frame from the first base. On the study overall, not on this receptor specifically: In the ex vivo response, HLA-C-restricted CMV-specific TCR beta clonotypes were dominant, and in two of eight donors the single most frequent clonotype came from this HLA-C-restricted group. Cumulative frequency of public TCR beta family members discriminated carriers of CMV infection plus the relevant HLA type in this cohort and an independent approximately 350-donor cohort.

In the paper's terms, the treatment or condition label means: in vitro stimulation with specific CMV peptide epitopes to enrich CMV-specific T cells. The origin of this receptor is a human donor in good health (CMV status not recorded). Some clones in this sample may be carry-over from other donors' samples. Sequenced material: cultured CD8+ T cells from PBMCs, taken from culture after CMV antigen stimulation. This sequence uses TRBV4-1 and TRBJ2-7, and 7 junction bases match TRBD1. The CDR3 sequence is CASSQGTESSYEQYF. Here is the DNA: TGCGCCAGCAGCCAGGGGACAGAGAGCTCCTACGAGCAGTACTTC.